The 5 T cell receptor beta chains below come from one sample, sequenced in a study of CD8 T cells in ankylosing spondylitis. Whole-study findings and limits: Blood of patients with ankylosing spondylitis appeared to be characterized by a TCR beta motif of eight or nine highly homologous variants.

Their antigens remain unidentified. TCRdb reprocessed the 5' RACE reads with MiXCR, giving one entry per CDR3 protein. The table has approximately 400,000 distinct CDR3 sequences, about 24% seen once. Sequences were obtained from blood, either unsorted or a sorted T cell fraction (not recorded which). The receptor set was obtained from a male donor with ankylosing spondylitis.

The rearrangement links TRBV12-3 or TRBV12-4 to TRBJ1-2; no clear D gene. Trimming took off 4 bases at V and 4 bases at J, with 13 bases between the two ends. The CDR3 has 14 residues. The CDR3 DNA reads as TGTGCCAGCAGTTCCATGACAAGCGCCTATGGCTACACCTTC. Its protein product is CASSSMTSAYGYTF.

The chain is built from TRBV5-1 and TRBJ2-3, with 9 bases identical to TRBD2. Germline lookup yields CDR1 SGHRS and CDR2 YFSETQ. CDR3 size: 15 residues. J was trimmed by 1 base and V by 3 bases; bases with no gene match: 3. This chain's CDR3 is CASSSRLAGTDTQYF. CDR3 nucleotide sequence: TGCGCCAGCAGCTCCCGACTAGCGGGCACAGATACGCAGTATTTT.

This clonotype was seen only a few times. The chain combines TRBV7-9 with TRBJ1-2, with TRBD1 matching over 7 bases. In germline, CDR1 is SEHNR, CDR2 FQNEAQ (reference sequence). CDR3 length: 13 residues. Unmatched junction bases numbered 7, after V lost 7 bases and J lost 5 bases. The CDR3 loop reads CASTEGAAYGYTF. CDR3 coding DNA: TGTGCCAGCACCGAGGGGGCTGCTTATGGCTACACCTTC.

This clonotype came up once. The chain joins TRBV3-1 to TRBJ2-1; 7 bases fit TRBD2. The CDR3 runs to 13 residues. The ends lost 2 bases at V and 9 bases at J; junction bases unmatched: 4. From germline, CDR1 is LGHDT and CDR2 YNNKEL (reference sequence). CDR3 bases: TGTGCCAGCAGCCAAAGGACGGGGGGTGAGCAGTTCTTC. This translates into CASSQRTGGEQFF.

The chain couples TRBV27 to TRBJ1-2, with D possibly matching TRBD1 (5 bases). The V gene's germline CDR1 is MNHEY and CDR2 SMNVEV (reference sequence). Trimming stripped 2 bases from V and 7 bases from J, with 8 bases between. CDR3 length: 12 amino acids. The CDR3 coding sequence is TGTGCCAGCAGTTTAGGGACCGTTGGCTACACCTTC. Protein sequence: CASSLGTVGYTF.